This TCR beta chain derives from a study of T cell repertoires in cytomegalovirus infection. TCRdb re-called the reads through MiXCR, storing one row per CDR3 protein. The sample contains 450,000 to 600,000 distinct CDR3 sequences, about 44% of which appear only once. Notes on this clonotype: What it binds is not known.

This CDR3 comprises 12 residues. The V gene lost 4 bases and the J gene lost 10 bases, with 11 bases spanning the gap. The germline V gene encodes CDR1 SGHTA and CDR2 FQGNSA. The TCR originated in a human donor in good health (CMV status not recorded). Some clones in this sample may be carry-over from other donors' samples. The material was cultured PBMCs, obtained from culture after CMV antigen stimulation. V usage is TRBV7-2 and J usage is TRBJ2-1; no firm D call. CDR3 residues: CASSYFRWEQFF. The DNA for the CDR3 is TGTGCCAGCAGCTACTTCCGGTGGGAGCAGTTCTTC.